Listed below are T cell receptor beta chains from one sample, sequenced in a study of cytomegalovirus exposure and HLA in healthy donors. Using immunoSEQ multiplex PCR, the repertoire was profiled, and TCRdb retains in-frame clones only, with some absent. The sample holds 150,000 to 200,000 clones, 75% to 80% seen once. Sequencing input: PBMCs. Source of these receptors: a female donor in good health and CMV-seronegative. The CDR3 runs from the conserved cysteine through the conserved F or W. Fields, in order: J gene, V gene, D gene, clone size, CDR3 DNA, CDR3 protein. D genes are given only for firm matches. For some rows the clone size is stated as once, few or many, or as a class when expanded; others skip it.

J: TRBJ2-5
V: TRBV12-1
D: .
size: .
DNA: TGTGCCAGCAGTCCTCATTCGGGCTTCAGGGATCCCGAAATATACTTC
CDR3: CASSPHSGFRDPEIYF

J: TRBJ1-2
V: TRBV6-5
D: TRBD1
size: .
DNA: TGTGCCAGCAGCACCTCCGGGACAGCTAACTATGGCTACACCTTC
CDR3: CASSTSGTANYGYTF

J: TRBJ2-7
V: TRBV9
D: .
size: .
DNA: TGTGCCAGCAGCGTAGCGCCCGTAGGGAGTTACGAGCAGTACTTC
CDR3: CASSVAPVGSYEQYF

J: TRBJ2-7
V: TRBV28
D: TRBD1
size: .
DNA: TGTGCCAGCAGTCCCATGACAGGGCTCAACGAGCAGTACTTC
CDR3: CASSPMTGLNEQYF

J: TRBJ2-3
V: TRBV5-6
D: TRBD2
size: few
DNA: TGTGCCAGCAGCTCAGGACTAGCGGGGGGAGATACGCAGTATTTT
CDR3: CASSSGLAGGDTQYF

J: TRBJ1-2
V: TRBV5-4
D: .
size: .
DNA: TGTGCCAGCAGCTTGCCTAGGATCGGTGGCTACACCTTC
CDR3: CASSLPRIGGYTF

J: TRBJ1-5
V: TRBV15
D: .
size: .
DNA: TGTGCCACCAGCAGAGAAGGGGCCCAGCCCCAGCATTTT
CDR3: CATSREGAQPQHF

J: TRBJ1-1
V: TRBV6-1
D: TRBD1
size: .
DNA: TGTGCCAGCAGTTGGGGGACAGGGGACACTGAAGCTTTCTTT
CDR3: CASSWGTGDTEAFF

J: TRBJ2-7
V: TRBV2
D: .
size: .
DNA: TGTGCCAGCAACCTCCGGGACACCTACTACGAGCAGTACTTC
CDR3: CASNLRDTYYEQYF

J: TRBJ2-3
V: TRBV9
D: .
size: .
DNA: TGTGCCAGCAGCGTAGCGGGACACAACACAGATACGCAGTATTTT
CDR3: CASSVAGHNTDTQYF

J: TRBJ2-4
V: TRBV19
D: TRBD1
size: .
DNA: TGTGCCAGCCCAGGACAGGGAACCAAAAACATTCAGTACTTC
CDR3: CASPGQGTKNIQYF

J: TRBJ1-2
V: TRBV2
D: TRBD1
size: .
DNA: TGTGCCAGCAGTGGACAGGGGTTTGGTGGCTACACCTTC
CDR3: CASSGQGFGGYTF

J: TRBJ2-7
V: TRBV5-1
D: TRBD1
size: .
DNA: TGCGCCAGCAGCTTGAGGGAGGGACAGGGATTATACGAGCAGTACTTC
CDR3: CASSLREGQGLYEQYF

J: TRBJ1-1
V: TRBV6-6
D: .
size: .
DNA: TGTGCCAGCAGTCCCGTCCAGTCTGAAGCTTTCTTT
CDR3: CASSPVQSEAFF

J: TRBJ2-5
V: TRBV10-3
D: TRBD2
size: .
DNA: TGTGCCATCAGTGAGCCCCCGCGGGCGGCAGCGGGAGGTAAAGAGACCCAGTACTTC
CDR3: CAISEPPRAAAGGKETQYF

J: TRBJ2-7
V: TRBV11-2
D: TRBD2
size: .
DNA: TGTGCCAGCAGCCGTCTGCGGGAGGGCTCCTACGAGCAGTACTTC
CDR3: CASSRLREGSYEQYF

J: TRBJ2-3
V: TRBV7-3
D: .
size: .
DNA: TGTGCCAGCAGCTTAATAGGGAGAGATACGCAGTATTTT
CDR3: CASSLIGRDTQYF

J: TRBJ2-1
V: TRBV12-1
D: .
size: .
DNA: TGTGCCAGCAGACCCGGTGTACCTAGCGGGGGTGATCCAAATCTGGAGCAGTTCTTC
CDR3: CASRPGVPSGGDPNLEQFF

J: TRBJ2-1
V: TRBV5-4
D: TRBD2
size: .
DNA: TGTGCCAGCAGCTCACCCGGGCGGGGGAGTGAGCAGTTCTTC
CDR3: CASSSPGRGSEQFF

J: TRBJ2-7
V: TRBV10-3
D: .
size: .
DNA: TGTGCCATCAGTGAAACTCCGACCTACGAGCAGTACTTC
CDR3: CAISETPTYEQYF

J: TRBJ1-4
V: TRBV5-6
D: TRBD1
size: .
DNA: TGTGCCAGCAGCGAGATCCTAGGAGGGGGCTTTGGGGAAAAACTGTTTTTT
CDR3: CASSEILGGGFGEKLFF

J: TRBJ2-7
V: TRBV28
D: .
size: few
DNA: TGTGCCAGCAGTTTTGGTTTTGGGGTGCGGGTGAGCTCCTACGAGCAGTACTTC
CDR3: CASSFGFGVRVSSYEQYF

J: TRBJ1-5
V: TRBV10-3
D: .
size: once
DNA: TGTGCCACCTCGCACCTCCTCGACAAGATCAATCAGCCCCAGCATTTT
CDR3: CATSHLLDKINQPQHF

J: TRBJ2-1
V: TRBV10-2
D: .
size: once
DNA: TGCGCCAGCACTAGCTTTACCTACAATGAGCAGTTCTTC
CDR3: CASTSFTYNEQFF

J: TRBJ1-1
V: TRBV5-1
D: .
size: .
DNA: TGCGCCAGCAGCTTGGATTGGTCTAGTGGGACTGAAGCTTTCTTT
CDR3: CASSLDWSSGTEAFF

J: TRBJ1-1
V: TRBV2
D: .
size: .
DNA: TGTGCCAGCAGCGCGGACAGACTCTTAAACACTGAAGCTTTCTTT
CDR3: CASSADRLLNTEAFF

J: TRBJ2-7
V: TRBV5-1
D: .
size: .
DNA: TGCGCCAGCAGCTTTACGACAAGCTACGAGCAGTACTTC
CDR3: CASSFTTSYEQYF

J: TRBJ2-5
V: TRBV2
D: .
size: few
DNA: TGTGCCAGCAGTGGACCCTTTAGGGGTGGGACCCAGTACTTC
CDR3: CASSGPFRGGTQYF

J: TRBJ2-7
V: TRBV2
D: .
size: few
DNA: TGTGCCAGCAGTGAACCGGGGAGTCTATCCTCCTACGAGCAGTACTTC
CDR3: CASSEPGSLSSYEQYF

J: TRBJ2-7
V: TRBV7-6
D: TRBD2
size: .
DNA: TGTGCCAGCAGCTATGCAGCGGGAGGAGGCCACGAGCAGTACTTC
CDR3: CASSYAAGGGHEQYF

J: TRBJ2-1
V: TRBV9
D: .
size: .
DNA: TGTGCCAGCACCCCCAGGGGTGGGTCCTACAATGAGCAGTTCTTC
CDR3: CASTPRGGSYNEQFF

J: TRBJ1-6
V: TRBV5-1
D: .
size: once
DNA: TGCGCCAGCAGCCTTGAAAGTGGGAGTTCACCCCTCCACTTT
CDR3: CASSLESGSSPLHF

J: TRBJ2-7
V: TRBV13
D: TRBD2
size: .
DNA: TGTGCCAGCAGCTTCAGCGGGAGTATTGGAGAGCAGTACTTC
CDR3: CASSFSGSIGEQYF

J: TRBJ2-1
V: TRBV11-3
D: .
size: .
DNA: TGTGCCAGCAGCCGACCCACCTCTAGCGACTCCTACAATGAGCAGTTCTTC
CDR3: CASSRPTSSDSYNEQFF

J: TRBJ2-7
V: TRBV4-3
D: TRBD1
size: once
DNA: TGCGCCAGCAGCCAAGACTTGGACAGGGGGACCGGCGAGCAGTACTTC
CDR3: CASSQDLDRGTGEQYF

J: TRBJ2-3
V: TRBV7-2
D: .
size: .
DNA: TGTGCCAGCAGCTTTGAATGGGGAGGAGATACGCAGTATTTT
CDR3: CASSFEWGGDTQYF

J: TRBJ2-7
V: TRBV27
D: TRBD2
size: once
DNA: TGTGCCAGCAGTTCCCTCTGGACTAGCGGAGTCTACGAGCAGTACTTC
CDR3: CASSSLWTSGVYEQYF

J: TRBJ2-7
V: TRBV28
D: TRBD2
size: .
DNA: TGTGCCAGCAGCCCTCGGGGAGGGATAAGCTCCTACGAGCAGTACTTC
CDR3: CASSPRGGISSYEQYF

J: TRBJ2-2
V: TRBV28
D: TRBD1
size: .
DNA: TGTGCCAGCAGTGGGGACAGGAACACCGGGGAGCTGTTTTTT
CDR3: CASSGDRNTGELFF

J: TRBJ1-5
V: TRBV4-1
D: .
size: .
DNA: TGCGCCAGCAGCCAAGTTACAGATAGCAATCAGCCCCAGCATTTT
CDR3: CASSQVTDSNQPQHF

J: TRBJ1-1
V: TRBV11-3
D: TRBD1
size: few
DNA: TGTGCCAGCAGCTTAGTTCAGGGGGCCGAAGCTTTCTTT
CDR3: CASSLVQGAEAFF

J: TRBJ1-1
V: TRBV7-9
D: .
size: .
DNA: TGTGCCAGCAGCGCCGCGACAGGATTGCAGACTGAAGCTTTCTTT
CDR3: CASSAATGLQTEAFF

J: TRBJ1-5
V: TRBV21-1
D: .
size: once
DNA: TGTGCCAGCAGCAAAGCAGGGAGTAGCAATCAGCCCCAGCATTTT
CDR3: CASSKAGSSNQPQHF

J: TRBJ2-1
V: TRBV5-1
D: .
size: few
DNA: TGCGCCAGCAGCTTGGCGAGGACAGAAGAGCAGTTCTTC
CDR3: CASSLARTEEQFF

J: TRBJ2-7
V: TRBV28
D: TRBD2
size: .
DNA: TGTGCCAGCAGCATAGCGGGAGAGGCCTACGAGCAGTACTTC
CDR3: CASSIAGEAYEQYF

J: TRBJ2-5
V: TRBV5-4
D: .
size: .
DNA: TGTGCCAGCAGCTACCAACAGGGAACAGAGACCCAGTACTTC
CDR3: CASSYQQGTETQYF

J: TRBJ1-1
V: TRBV4-1
D: TRBD1
size: .
DNA: TGCGCCAGCAGCCAATCCGGACAGGGGGCGATCACTGAAGCTTTCTTT
CDR3: CASSQSGQGAITEAFF

J: TRBJ2-4
V: TRBV5-1
D: TRBD1
size: .
DNA: TGCGCCAGCAGCTTCAGGGACAGGGGAAAGGAAAACATTCAGTACTTC
CDR3: CASSFRDRGKENIQYF

J: TRBJ2-3
V: TRBV18
D: TRBD2
size: .
DNA: TGTGCCAGCTCACCTGTCGGCGGGAGGGAGACCACAGATACGCAGTATTTT
CDR3: CASSPVGGRETTDTQYF

J: TRBJ1-3
V: TRBV7-9
D: TRBD1
size: .
DNA: TGTGCCAGCAGCACACCGGGACAGGGGGCCGATTTCTCTGGAAACACCATATATTTT
CDR3: CASSTPGQGADFSGNTIYF

J: TRBJ2-3
V: TRBV30
D: TRBD1
size: .
DNA: TGTGCCTGGAGTGTATCCAGGGGGCTGGATACGCAGTATTTT
CDR3: CAWSVSRGLDTQYF

J: TRBJ2-1
V: TRBV9
D: .
size: .
DNA: TGTGCCAGCAGCACTGGACGGGGATTCTCCTACAATGAGCAGTTCTTC
CDR3: CASSTGRGFSYNEQFF

J: TRBJ1-5
V: TRBV6-1
D: .
size: .
DNA: TGTGCCAGCAGTGAATGGCGGGGAGGGGGGGGCCAGCCCCAGCATTTT
CDR3: CASSEWRGGGGQPQHF